This T cell receptor (beta chain) was documented in a study of T cells in Graves' hyperthyroidism and ophthalmopathy. Researchers barred patients who had uncontrolled infection, other autoimmune disease, pregnancy or lactation. The PBMCs studied were ones that came from roughly 9.4 ml fresh peripheral blood. This CDR3 has 16 amino acids. V dropped 4 bases and J dropped 4; count of bases not matched to a gene: 7. As to this clonotype: Antigen: not known.

Researchers amplified the TCR beta CDR3 regions from RNA transcripts. Initially, a first-round RT-PCR of the TCR CDR3 employed the HTBI primer set. Using its own MiXCR run on the multiplex PCR reads, TCRdb lists one record per CDR3 protein. The sample comprises about 460,000 distinct CDR3 sequences, about 20% of which are singletons, and about 53% rests with the top ten. Overall study findings and caveats: In simple terms, a model built on 13 V-J features told ophthalmopathy apart from stable hyperthyroidism. Most clonotypes that expanded in the thyroid above 0.001 also showed up in blood.

Sequenced sample: blood. This receptor was taken from a woman in her seventies with Graves' ophthalmopathy. The chain recombines TRBV12-3 or TRBV12-4 with TRBJ2-7; 13 bases are a match to TRBD2. This CDR3 is CASSSKGLAGLYEQYF. CDR3 nucleotides: TGTGCCAGCAGTTCTAAGGGACTAGCGGGGCTATACGAGCAGTACTTC.